These 27 T cell receptor beta chains were all obtained from the same sample, sequenced in a study of T-cell reconstitution after alpha-beta-depleted transplantation in children. Construction of the TCRbeta library involved unique molecular identifiers. TCRdb itself ran the PCR reads through MiXCR, one entry per CDR3 protein. The table shows a few hundred thousand distinct CDR3 sequences, with approximately 30% occurring only once. Sequenced here: PBMCs, sampled before TCRalphabeta/CD19-depleted stem cell transplant. The source of these receptors is a boy younger than two with Wiskott-Aldrich syndrome, due to receive a stem cell transplant.

The rearrangement joins TRBV20-1 to TRBJ2-7; D gene unclear. In germline, CDR1 is DFQATT, CDR2 SNEGSKA (reference sequence). The CDR3 loop spans 13 amino acids. The ends were cut back, 0 bases at V and 4 bases at J, with 10 bases in the middle. The CDR3 reads CSARDISPYEQYF. DNA of the CDR3: TGCAGTGCTAGAGATATTAGCCCTTACGAGCAGTACTTC.

This chain connects TRBV5-6 to TRBJ1-2, with 8 bases lining up with TRBD1. The junction had 13 bases not matched to a gene; V was cut back by 4 bases and J by 8 bases. This CDR3 comprises 15 residues. Germline CDR1 reads SGHDT; CDR2 reads YYEEEE. The CDR3 bases are TGTGCCAGCAGCCTGGTGGAGACAGGGGAAGGAGGCTACACCTTC. Its protein product is CASSLVETGEGGYTF.

This clonotype has more than one count but fewer than ten. V is TRBV10-3 and J is TRBJ1-5; D is ambiguous. V lost 0 bases and J 2 bases, leaving 5 bases between the germline ends. CDR1 ENHRY and CDR2 SYGVKD come from the germline V gene. This CDR3 is built from 14 residues. The CDR3 DNA reads as TGTGCCATCAGTGAGTCCAACGGCAATCAGCCCCAGCATTTT. As protein: CAISESNGNQPQHF.

V and J are TRBV20-1 and TRBJ1-2; 8 bases match TRBD1. This CDR3 is built from 14 residues. The germline V gene encodes CDR1 DFQATT and CDR2 SNEGSKA (reference sequence). The V gene end was trimmed by 1 base and the J gene end by 4 bases; junction bases not matched to a gene: 5. For the CDR3, the DNA is TGCAGTGCTAGAGGGACAGGGCGTATCTATGGCTACACCTTC. Protein product: CSARGTGRIYGYTF.

The genes are TRBV5-4 and TRBJ2-1, with a weak D call TRBD2 (6 bases). This CDR3 has 13 amino acids. Per germline, CDR1 SGHNT and CDR2 YYREEE (reference sequence). V was shortened by 10 bases and J by 5 bases, with 16 bases between the two germline ends. CDR3: CAGGSPLNNEQFF. The CDR3 nucleotides are TGTGCCGGGGGGTCACCTTTAAACAATGAGCAGTTCTTC.

This clonotype was counted only a few times. The gene calls are TRBV10-3 and TRBJ1-2; 10 nucleotides match TRBD1. This CDR3 is 14 amino acids long. The germline V gene encodes CDR1 ENHRY and CDR2 SYGVKD. V was clipped by 8 bases and J by 6 bases; unmatched bases: 9. The CDR3 DNA follows: TGTGCCATCCAAGAAGACAGGGGGCGCGATGGCTACACCTTC. Its translation is CAIQEDRGRDGYTF.

The sample holds a few counts of this clonotype. V and J are TRBV5-1 and TRBJ2-1, with D unclear. The germline CDR1 and CDR2 sequences are SGHRS and YFSETQ. The length of the CDR3 is 14 residues. Trimming removed 2 bases at V and 4 bases at J, with 10 bases between. In DNA, the CDR3 is TGCGCCAGCAGCTTAGTGCACGGATACAATGAGCAGTTCTTC. It codes for CASSLVHGYNEQFF.

This clonotype showed up many times. V gene TRBV4-2 combines with J gene TRBJ2-1; 10 nucleotides line up with TRBD2. The CDR3 extends over 16 amino acids. Germline V gene sequence: CDR1 LGHNA, CDR2 YNFKEQ. Unmatched junction bases numbered 7, after V lost 1 base and J lost 7 bases. The CDR3 is CASSQAEREGSNEQFF. CDR3 DNA sequence: TGTGCCAGCAGCCAAGCGGAGCGGGAGGGCTCTAATGAGCAGTTCTTC.

V usage is TRBV20-1 and J usage is TRBJ2-7; TRBD2 might be the D (6 bases). The CDR3 is made up of 15 amino acids. Trimming cost V 1 base and J 1 base, with 14 bases left between them. CDR1 is DFQATT and CDR2 is SNEGSKA in the germline V gene (reference sequence). The CDR3 protein is CSARGRGIRSYEQYF. The CDR3 DNA is TGCAGTGCTAGAGGGAGGGGAATTAGGTCCTACGAGCAGTACTTC.

The chain carries TRBV7-8 and TRBJ1-2, with D uncertain. This CDR3 is 15 amino acids long. The germline gives CDR1 SGHVS, CDR2 FQNEAQ. Trimming pared 1 base from V and 2 bases from J, leaving 11 bases between. The DNA for the CDR3 is TGTGCCAGCAGCTTAGGCCTGGGAGCCAACTATGGCTACACCTTC. Translating gives CASSLGLGANYGYTF.

In this sample, this clonotype turned up a few times. CDR3 bases: TGTGCCAGCAGCCAAGCTAGCGCCGGCTACGAGCAGTACTTC. Encoded protein: CASSQASAGYEQYF. The chain employs TRBV4-2 and TRBJ2-7, with D maybe TRBD2 (6 bases). In germline, CDR1 is LGHNA, CDR2 YNFKEQ. Trimming removed 1 base at V and 3 bases at J, with 10 bases between. The CDR3 sequence is 14 residues long.

This chain joins TRBV6-5 and TRBJ1-1, with D perhaps TRBD1 (6 bases). The CDR3 extends over 12 amino acids. CDR1 and CDR2 (germline): MNHEY, SVGAGI. The ends were cut back, 11 bases at V and 3 bases at J, with 13 bases in the middle. CDR3 coding DNA: TGTGCCGTACAGGGAGGGGACACTGAAGCTTTCTTT. This encodes CAVQGGDTEAFF.

CDR3 nucleotide sequence: TGTGCCAGCAGCTTGGCCGGGGGTAGCGGTAGATACAATGAGCAGTTCTTC. Translating it yields CASSLAGGSGRYNEQFF. This chain uses TRBV5-5 with TRBJ2-1, with a weak D call TRBD2 (6 bases). Germline V gene sequence: CDR1 SGHKS, CDR2 YYEKEE (reference sequence). The CDR3 is 17 residues long. V was clipped by 0 bases and J by 4 bases, with 17 bases between them.

Only a few counts were recorded for this clonotype. The chain has TRBV20-1 and TRBJ1-4; D is uncertain. Germline V gene data show CDR1 as DFQATT and CDR2 as SNEGSKA (reference sequence). V was clipped by 5 bases and J by 8 bases, with 15 bases between them. The CDR3 has 13 residues. Here the CDR3 reads CSAPGWGEEKLFF. The CDR3 DNA reads as TGCAGTGCTCCAGGTTGGGGAGAAGAAAAACTGTTTTTT.

V gene TRBV12-3 or TRBV12-4 combines with J gene TRBJ2-7; D perhaps matches TRBD2 (5 bases). Trimming took 4 bases from V and 2 from J, leaving 12 bases between them. The CDR3 consists of 14 residues. The CDR3 region is CASSWDSVTYEQYF. Written as DNA, the CDR3 is TGTGCCAGCAGTTGGGATAGCGTGACCTACGAGCAGTACTTC.

This clonotype was detected a few times. V gene TRBV7-2 combines with J gene TRBJ1-3; 8 bases map to TRBD1. CDR3 length: 14 amino acids. Germline values: CDR1 SGHTA, CDR2 FQGNSA. V lost 3 bases and J lost 4; bases outside the gene matches: 2. The CDR3 DNA reads as TGTGCCAGCAGCTTTACAGGGGGAGGAAACACCATATATTTT. Translating gives CASSFTGGGNTIYF.

V gene TRBV29-1 combines with J gene TRBJ2-1, with 11 bases aligning to TRBD2. This CDR3 is built from 16 residues. Germline CDR1 reads SQVTM; CDR2 reads ANQGSEA. J lost 0 bases, V lost 8 bases, and 9 bases had no gene match. CDR3 amino acids: CSITSGSFSSYNEQFF. The CDR3 DNA sequence: TGCAGCATAACTAGCGGGAGCTTTAGCTCCTACAATGAGCAGTTCTTC.

This clonotype turned up a few times. This chain links TRBV5-1 with TRBJ2-7; D gene unclear. CDR3 length equals 15 residues. V lost 4 bases and J lost 0, with 14 bases in between. The germline V gene encodes CDR1 SGHRS and CDR2 YFSETQ. CDR3 DNA sequence: TGCGCCAGCAGCCCGGAGCTAGGGTCCTCCTACGAGCAGTACTTC. This gives the protein CASSPELGSSYEQYF. The full variable domain, completed using reference TRBV5-1 and TRBJ2-7, is KAGVTQTPRYLIKTRGQQVTLSCSPISGHRSVSWYQQTPGQGLQFLFEYFSETQRNKGNFPGRFSGRQFSNSRSEMNVSTLELGDSALYLCASSPELGSSYEQYFGPGTRLTVT.

The chain is built from TRBV10-3 and TRBJ2-2, with TRBD2 identical over 12 bases. Germline V gene data show CDR1 as ENHRY and CDR2 as SYGVKD. CDR3 length: 18 amino acids. Germline trimming cut 4 bases from V and 0 bases from J; bases unmatched to any gene: 6. As DNA, the CDR3 is TGTGCCATCAGTGGCCCCGGGACTAGCGGGTCGAACACCGGGGAGCTGTTTTTT. It specifies CAISGPGTSGSNTGELFF.

The V gene is TRBV5-4, the J gene TRBJ2-2, with TRBD1 as a possible D gene (5 bases). Germline CDR1 reads SGHNT; CDR2 reads YYREEE (reference sequence). The CDR3 is 15 amino acids. Trimming shortened V by 0 bases and J by 6 bases, and 12 bases separated the two germline ends. The CDR3 nucleotides read TGTGCCAGCAGCTTGGGGGGCCGGCTAGCCGGGGAGCTGTTTTTT. Translating gives CASSLGGRLAGELFF.

This clonotype has only a few counts. The gene calls are TRBV5-1 and TRBJ2-7; D unclear. V shed 2 bases and J shed 5 bases, with 11 bases lying between them. CDR1 and CDR2 (germline): SGHRS, YFSETQ. The CDR3 runs 13 residues. The CDR3 DNA follows: TGCGCCAGCAGCTTAGAAAGGGCGAACGAGCAGTACTTC. It translates to CASSLERANEQYF.

The chain joins TRBV20-1 to TRBJ1-5; weak D call: TRBD1 (5 bases). Germline assignment: CDR1 DFQATT and CDR2 SNEGSKA (reference sequence). Trimming took off 7 bases at V and 3 bases at J, with 16 bases between the two ends. The CDR3 covers 14 residues. The CDR3 sequence is CSVKGPIPNQPQHF. CDR3 bases: TGCAGTGTTAAGGGGCCGATCCCCAATCAGCCCCAGCATTTT.

This clonotype was counted many times. The chain employs TRBV5-1 and TRBJ2-1; the D is unclear. Germline CDR1 is SGHRS and CDR2 is YFSETQ. Trimming removed 2 bases from V and 6 bases from J, with 12 bases in between. There are 14 residues in the CDR3. The CDR3 nucleotides read TGCGCCAGCAGCTTTAAAGGTTTCGGCAATGAGCAGTTCTTC. Translated: CASSFKGFGNEQFF.

This clonotype was observed at least ten times. The V call is TRBV6-6, the J call TRBJ1-6; perhaps TRBD1 as D (6 bases). Looked up from germline, CDR1 is MNHNY and CDR2 is SVGAGI (reference sequence). V shed 6 bases and J shed 9 bases, with 9 bases lying between them. This CDR3 spans 12 amino acids. The CDR3 region is CASSLRGSPLHF. Here the CDR3 DNA reads TGTGCCAGCAGCCTCAGGGGTTCACCCCTCCACTTT.

This sequence joins TRBV19 and TRBJ1-5; a weak D match, TRBD1 (6 bases). From germline, CDR1 is LNHDA and CDR2 SQIVND (reference sequence). The CDR3 has 15 amino acids. The V gene lost 9 bases and the J gene lost 4 bases, with 19 bases spanning the gap. The CDR3 nucleotides read TGTGCCAGCCTTCCGGGACACCTAGCAAATCAGCCCCAGCATTTT. Its protein is CASLPGHLANQPQHF.

The chain joins TRBV5-6 to TRBJ2-7; a weak D match, TRBD2 (5 bases). Germline-derived CDR1 and CDR2 are SGHDT and YYEEEE. This CDR3 spans 14 amino acids. V lost 0 bases, J lost 3 bases, and 10 bases lay in between. The CDR3 loop reads CASSLAGIHYEQYF. CDR3 sequence (DNA): TGTGCCAGCAGCTTGGCCGGGATCCACTACGAGCAGTACTTC.

The chain combines TRBV6-5 with TRBJ2-2, with 8 bases lining up with TRBD1. From germline, CDR1 is MNHEY and CDR2 SVGAGI. The CDR3 has 17 residues. J gave up 4 bases and V 4 bases, and 11 bases lay outside the gene matches. CDR3 region: CASSSTRRTGPTGELFF. CDR3 coding DNA: TGTGCCAGCAGTTCCACCAGACGGACAGGGCCCACCGGGGAGCTGTTTTTT.